This T cell receptor (beta chain) was profiled in a study of immune evolution from preneoplasia to lung adenocarcinoma. Histologic diagnosis was independently verified by two lung pathologists. After pathologic assessment, macro-dissection selected premalignant or tumor cells for extraction. Findings and limits, study-wide: Normal lung had highest clonality; later lesions appeared denser, more diverse. Top clone share appeared to fall from AAH through AIS, MIA, adenocarcinoma.

Measured with immunoSEQ multiplex PCR; TCRdb has only the in-frame clones, and not every one. The sample has some 9,000 clones; roughly 80% are singletons. As concerns this clone: What it binds is unknown.

V gave up 4 bases and J gave up 5 bases; unmatched junction bases: 10. CDR3 size: 17 residues. CDR1 SGHRS and CDR2 YFSETQ come from the germline V gene. This receptor was taken from a donor of 70 years or more with lung adenocarcinoma. The specimen sequenced was FFPE minimally invasive lung adenocarcinoma tissue. The genes are TRBV5-1 and TRBJ2-1; 12 nucleotides align to TRBD2. The CDR3: CASSSRGLAGGDNEQFF. CDR3 in DNA: TGCGCCAGCAGCAGCCGGGGACTAGCGGGCGGAGACAATGAGCAGTTCTTC.